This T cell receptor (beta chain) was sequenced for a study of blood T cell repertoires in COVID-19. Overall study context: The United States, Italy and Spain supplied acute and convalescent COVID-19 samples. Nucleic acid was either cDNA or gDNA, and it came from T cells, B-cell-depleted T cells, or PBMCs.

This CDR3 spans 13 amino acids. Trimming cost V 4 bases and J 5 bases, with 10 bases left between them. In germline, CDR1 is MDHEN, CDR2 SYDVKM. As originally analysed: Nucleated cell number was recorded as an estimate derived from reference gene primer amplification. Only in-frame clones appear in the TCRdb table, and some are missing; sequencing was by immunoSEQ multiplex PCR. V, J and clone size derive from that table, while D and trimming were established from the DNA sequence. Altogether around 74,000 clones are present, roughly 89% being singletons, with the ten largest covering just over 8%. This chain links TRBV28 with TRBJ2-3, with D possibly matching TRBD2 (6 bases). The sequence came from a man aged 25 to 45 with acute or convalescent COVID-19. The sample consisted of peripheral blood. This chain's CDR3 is CASSSLSGDTQYF. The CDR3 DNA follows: TGTGCCAGCAGTTCCCTTAGCGGAGATACGCAGTATTTT.